This TCR beta chain was obtained from a study of cytotoxic CD8 clonotypes in ibrutinib-treated CLL. At the level of the study: The patient breakdown showed fewer than twelve relapsed/refractory and around 16 treatment-naive cases, with about 18 IGHV unmutated. The study recorded mean values of approximately 260,000 productive templates and under 100,000 productive rearrangements per sample. Whole-study findings and limits: Higher clonality was seen at ibrutinib response and a return toward baseline at progression.

Genomic DNA (around 2 micrograms) was obtained from cryopreserved PBMCs for construction of TCR beta libraries. As regards this clone: Its antigen is not identified.

Using immunoSEQ multiplex PCR, the repertoire was profiled, and TCRdb retains in-frame clones only, with some absent. The top ten clones hold about 6.7% of a sample with approximately 340,000 clones, approximately 67% of them seen once. This CDR3 spans 11 amino acids. V was shortened by 4 bases and J by 5 bases, with 5 bases between the two germline ends. The V gene's germline CDR1 is MDHEN and CDR2 SYDVKM. Source: PBMCs, taken after 36 months of ibrutinib treatment. The TCR comes from a human donor with chronic lymphocytic leukemia. The V and J genes are TRBV28 and TRBJ1-2; no definite D call. The CDR3 loop is CASSYSYGYTF. The CDR3 region has the DNA TGTGCCAGCAGTTACAGTTATGGCTACACCTTC.